This T cell receptor beta chain is from a study of blood T cell repertoires in COVID-19. The wider study: Samples of COVID-19 (acute and convalescent) were obtained from the United States, Italy and Spain.

Assay: immunoSEQ multiplex PCR; the TCRdb copy retains only in-frame clones and omits some. The sample includes about 130,000 clones, roughly 84% of them seen just once. Per the germline V gene, CDR1 is MNHEY and CDR2 is SMNVEV (reference sequence). The CDR3 sequence is 14 residues long. With 6 bases removed from V and 3 bases from J, the gap between germline ends came to 13 bases. The chain combines TRBV27 with TRBJ2-3, with a tentative D call TRBD1 (6 bases). This TCR was recovered from a woman of 80 years or more with acute or convalescent COVID-19. Specimen: peripheral blood. The CDR3 loop is CASRRWQGTDTQYF. The DNA of the CDR3 is TGTGCCAGCAGAAGGTGGCAGGGGACAGATACGCAGTATTTT.